The clone carrying this TCR beta chain was observed a few times. Every sample had a minimum of 6 million PBMCs isolated. This record belongs to a study of blood T cells in healthy people across ages. A J-beta primer mix and a sample-barcoded 5' primer were used in a second PCR of about 7 to 12 cycles. MiXCR, run by TCRdb on the 5' RACE reads, gives a single entry per CDR3 protein. The sample contains some 900,000 distinct CDR3 sequences, about 48% of which appear only once. Germline CDR1 is KGHDR and CDR2 is SFDVKD. This CDR3 has 14 residues. Trimming removed 4 bases from V and 1 base from J, with 10 bases in between.

The genes are TRBV24-1 and TRBJ2-7; the D gene could be TRBD1 or TRBD2 (5 bases each). The TCR sequence derives from a man in his thirties or forties in good health. The sample comprised blood. The CDR3 loop is CATSDRDRSYEQYF. In nucleotides, the CDR3 is TGTGCCACCAGTGACCGGGACCGTTCCTACGAGCAGTACTTC.